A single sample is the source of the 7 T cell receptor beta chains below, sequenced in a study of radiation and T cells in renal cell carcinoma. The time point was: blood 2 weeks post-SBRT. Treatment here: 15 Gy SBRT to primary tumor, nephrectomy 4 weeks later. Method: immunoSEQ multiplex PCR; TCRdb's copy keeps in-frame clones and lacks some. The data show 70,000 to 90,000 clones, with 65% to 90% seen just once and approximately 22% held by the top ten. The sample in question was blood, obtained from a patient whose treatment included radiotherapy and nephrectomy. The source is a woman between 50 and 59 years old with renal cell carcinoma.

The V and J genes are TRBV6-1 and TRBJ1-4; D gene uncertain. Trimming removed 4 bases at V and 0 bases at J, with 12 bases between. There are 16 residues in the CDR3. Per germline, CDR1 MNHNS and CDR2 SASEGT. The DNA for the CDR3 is TGTGCCAGCAGTGCCCCACTAACAGCAACTAATGAAAAACTGTTTTTT. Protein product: CASSAPLTATNEKLFF.

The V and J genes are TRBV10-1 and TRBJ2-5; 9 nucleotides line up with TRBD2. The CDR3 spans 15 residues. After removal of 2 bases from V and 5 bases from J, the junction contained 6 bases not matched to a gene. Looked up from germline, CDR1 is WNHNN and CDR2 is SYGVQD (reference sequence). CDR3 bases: TGCGCCAGCAGTGAGGGGGCTAGCGGGGTGGAGACCCAGTACTTC. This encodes CASSEGASGVETQYF.

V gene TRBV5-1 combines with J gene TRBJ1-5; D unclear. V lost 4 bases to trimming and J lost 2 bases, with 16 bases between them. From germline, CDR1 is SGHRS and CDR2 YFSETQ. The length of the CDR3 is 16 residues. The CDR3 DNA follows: TGCGCCAGCAGCCCTGGTACGACCCCGGGCAATCAGCCCCAGCATTTT. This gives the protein CASSPGTTPGNQPQHF.

The CDR3 bases are TGCGCCAGCAGCTCACCGGGACAGGGGTACTACGAGCAGTACTTC. Its translation is CASSSPGQGYYEQYF. The chain is built from TRBV5-1 and TRBJ2-7; TRBD1 matches 10 bases. Looked up from germline, CDR1 is SGHRS and CDR2 is YFSETQ. V dropped 3 bases and J dropped 3; count of bases not matched to a gene: 6. This CDR3 has 15 residues. Variable domain in full (rest from reference TRBV5-1 and TRBJ2-7): KAGVTQTPRYLIKTRGQQVTLSCSPISGHRSVSWYQQTPGQGLQFLFEYFSETQRNKGNFPGRFSGRQFSNSRSEMNVSTLELGDSALYLCASSSPGQGYYEQYFGPGTRLTVT.

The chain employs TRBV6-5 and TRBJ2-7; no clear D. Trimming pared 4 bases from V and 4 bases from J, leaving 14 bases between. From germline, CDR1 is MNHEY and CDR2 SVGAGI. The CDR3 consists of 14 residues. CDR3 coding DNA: TGTGCCAGCAGTTTCTCTCAAGGATTGTACGAGCAGTACTTC. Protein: CASSFSQGLYEQYF.

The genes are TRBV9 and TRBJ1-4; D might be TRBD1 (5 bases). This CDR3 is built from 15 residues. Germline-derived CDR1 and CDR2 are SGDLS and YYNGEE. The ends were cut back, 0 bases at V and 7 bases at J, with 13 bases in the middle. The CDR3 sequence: CASSVGAAGGEKLFF. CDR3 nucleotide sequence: TGTGCCAGCAGCGTAGGCGCGGCCGGGGGTGAAAAACTGTTTTTT.

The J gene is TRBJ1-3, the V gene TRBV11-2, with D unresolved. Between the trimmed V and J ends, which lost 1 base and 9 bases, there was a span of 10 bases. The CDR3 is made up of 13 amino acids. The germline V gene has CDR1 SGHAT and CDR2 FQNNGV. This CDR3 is CASSLGGSFTIYF. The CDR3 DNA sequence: TGTGCCAGCAGCTTAGGAGGCTCCTTCACCATATATTTT. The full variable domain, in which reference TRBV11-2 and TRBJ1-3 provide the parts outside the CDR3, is EAGVAQSPRYKIIEKRQSVAFWCNPISGHATLYWYQQILGQGPKLLIQFQNNGVVDDSQLPKDRFSAERLKGVDSTLKIQPAKLEDSAVYLCASSLGGSFTIYFGEGSWLTVV.